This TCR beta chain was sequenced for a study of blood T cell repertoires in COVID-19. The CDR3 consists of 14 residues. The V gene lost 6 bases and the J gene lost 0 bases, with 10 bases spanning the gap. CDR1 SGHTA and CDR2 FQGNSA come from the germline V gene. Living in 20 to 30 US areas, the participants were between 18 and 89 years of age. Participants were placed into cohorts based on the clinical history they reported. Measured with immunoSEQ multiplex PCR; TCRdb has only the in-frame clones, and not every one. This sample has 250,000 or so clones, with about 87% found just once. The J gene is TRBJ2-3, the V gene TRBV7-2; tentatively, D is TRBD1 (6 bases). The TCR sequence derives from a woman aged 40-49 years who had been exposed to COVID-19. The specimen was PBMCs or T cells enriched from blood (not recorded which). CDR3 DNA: TGTGCCAGCAGGGACAGACTAAGCACAGATACGCAGTATTTT. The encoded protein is CASRDRLSTDTQYF.